This TCR beta chain was sequenced in a study of human thymus T cells. Data came from immunoSEQ multiplex PCR; TCRdb stores just in-frame clones and leaves some out. Altogether fewer than 85,000 clones are present, over 85% being singletons, with the ten largest covering 0.03% to 0.035%. Thymus was obtained from resections taken during corrective heart surgery. The receptor's source is a girl under three years old with a congenital heart defect but otherwise immunologically healthy. Material: thymus tissue.

CDR3 protein: CASSLAPSGRGFADEQYF. For the CDR3, the DNA is TGTGCCAGCAGCTTGGCCCCTAGCGGGAGAGGTTTTGCCGACGAGCAGTACTTC. The J gene is TRBJ2-7, the V gene TRBV5-6; 10 bases are a match to TRBD2. CDR3 length equals 18 residues. Germline V CDR1 and CDR2: SGHDT, YYEEEE. The ends lost 0 bases at V and 5 bases at J; junction bases unmatched: 14.